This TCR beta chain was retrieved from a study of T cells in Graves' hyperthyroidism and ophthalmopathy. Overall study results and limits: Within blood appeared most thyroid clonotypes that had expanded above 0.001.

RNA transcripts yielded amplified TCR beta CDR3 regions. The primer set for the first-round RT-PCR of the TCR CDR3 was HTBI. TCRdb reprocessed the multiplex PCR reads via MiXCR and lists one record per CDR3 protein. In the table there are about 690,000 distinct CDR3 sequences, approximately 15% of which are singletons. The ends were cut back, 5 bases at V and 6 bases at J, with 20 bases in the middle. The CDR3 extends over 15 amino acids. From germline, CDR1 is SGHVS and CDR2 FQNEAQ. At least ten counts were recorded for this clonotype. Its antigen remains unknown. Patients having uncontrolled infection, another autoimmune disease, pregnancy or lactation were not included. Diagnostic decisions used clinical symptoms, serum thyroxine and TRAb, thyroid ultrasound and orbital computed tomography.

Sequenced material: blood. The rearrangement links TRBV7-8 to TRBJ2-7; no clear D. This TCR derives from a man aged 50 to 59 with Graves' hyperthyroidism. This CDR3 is CASSPGRVRYGEQYF. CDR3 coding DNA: TGTGCCAGCAGCCCTGGACGGGTTCGTTATGGCGAGCAGTACTTC. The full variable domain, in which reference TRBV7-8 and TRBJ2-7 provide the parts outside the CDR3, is GAGVSQSPRYKVAKRGQDVALRCDPISGHVSLFWYQQALGQGPEFLTYFQNEAQLDKSGLPSDRFFAERPEGSVSTLKIQRTQQEDSAVYLCASSPGRVRYGEQYFGPGTRLTVT.